This T cell receptor (beta chain) was documented in a study of T cell repertoires in urothelial bladder cancer. Trimming pared 2 bases from V and 1 base from J, leaving 18 bases between. Per germline, CDR1 SGDLS and CDR2 YYNGEE. The CDR3 is 17 amino acids. Sequencing used immunoSEQ multiplex PCR; TCRdb keeps in-frame clones, though not all of them. Of more than 2,000 clones detected, about 75% appear once; the ten largest clones hold under 13%. Study-wide points: Benign specimens had a median about 12% infiltrating lymphocyte percentage. In carcinoma specimens, a single clone made up to roughly 15% of infiltrating lymphocytes. Benign specimens held more T cells than urothelial carcinoma specimens.

A single count supports this clone. Its antigen is undetermined. The chain carries TRBV9 and TRBJ1-1; no definite D call. Sequences were obtained from tumor-infiltrating cells from bladder cancer. The source is a human donor with urothelial carcinoma. The CDR3 is CASSVRRTEARNTEAFF. DNA of the CDR3: TGTGCCAGCAGCGTTCGGCGGACCGAGGCCAGGAACACTGAAGCTTTCTTT.